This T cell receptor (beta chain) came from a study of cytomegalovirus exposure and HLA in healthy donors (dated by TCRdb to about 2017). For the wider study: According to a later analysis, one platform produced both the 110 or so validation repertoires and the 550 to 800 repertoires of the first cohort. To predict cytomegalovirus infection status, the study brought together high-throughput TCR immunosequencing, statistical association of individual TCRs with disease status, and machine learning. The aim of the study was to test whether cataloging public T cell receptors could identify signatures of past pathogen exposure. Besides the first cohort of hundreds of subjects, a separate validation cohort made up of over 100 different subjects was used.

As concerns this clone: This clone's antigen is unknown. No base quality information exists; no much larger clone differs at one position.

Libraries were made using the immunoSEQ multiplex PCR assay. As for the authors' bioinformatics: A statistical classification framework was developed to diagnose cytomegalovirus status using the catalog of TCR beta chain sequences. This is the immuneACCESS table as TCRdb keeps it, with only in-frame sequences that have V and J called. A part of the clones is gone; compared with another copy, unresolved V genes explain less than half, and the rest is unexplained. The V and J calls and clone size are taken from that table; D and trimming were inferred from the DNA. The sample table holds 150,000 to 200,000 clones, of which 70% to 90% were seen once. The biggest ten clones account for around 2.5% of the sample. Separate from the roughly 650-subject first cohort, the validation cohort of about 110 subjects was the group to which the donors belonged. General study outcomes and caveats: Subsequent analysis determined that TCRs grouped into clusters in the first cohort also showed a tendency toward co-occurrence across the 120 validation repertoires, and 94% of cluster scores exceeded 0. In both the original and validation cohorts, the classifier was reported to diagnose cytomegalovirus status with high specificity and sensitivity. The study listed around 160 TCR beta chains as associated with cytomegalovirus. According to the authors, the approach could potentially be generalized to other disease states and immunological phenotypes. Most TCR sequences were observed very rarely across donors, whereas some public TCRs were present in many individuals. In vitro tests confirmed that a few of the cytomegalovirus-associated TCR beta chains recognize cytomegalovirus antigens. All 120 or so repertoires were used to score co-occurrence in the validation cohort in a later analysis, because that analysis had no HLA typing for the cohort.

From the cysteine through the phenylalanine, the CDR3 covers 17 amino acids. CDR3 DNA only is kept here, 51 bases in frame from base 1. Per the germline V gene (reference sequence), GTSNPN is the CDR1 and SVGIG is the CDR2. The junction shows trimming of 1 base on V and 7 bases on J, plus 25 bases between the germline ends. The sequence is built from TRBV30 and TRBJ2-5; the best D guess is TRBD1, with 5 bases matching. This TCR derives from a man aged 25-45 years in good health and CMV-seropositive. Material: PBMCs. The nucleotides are TGTGCCTGGAGTGGTCTAATCGATAGGGGCCCAAGAGTGACCCAGTACTTC. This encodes CAWSGLIDRGPRVTQYF. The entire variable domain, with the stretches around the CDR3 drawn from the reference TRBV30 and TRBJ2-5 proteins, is SQTIHQWPATLVQPVGSPLSLECTVEGTSNPNLYWYRQAAGRGLQLLFYSVGIGQISSEVPQNLSASRPQDRQFILSSKKLLLSDSGFYLCAWSGLIDRGPRVTQYFGPGTRLLVL.